Below, 23 T cell receptor beta chains from the same sample are listed, as sequenced in a study of regulatory T cells in long-lasting Graves disease. Arm-PCR with iRepertoire HTBI primers amplified the CDR3 regions for these TCR beta libraries. TCRdb passed the multiplex PCR reads through MiXCR, listing each CDR3 protein once. The sample holds roughly 380,000 distinct CDR3 sequences, approximately 15% seen once. Specified time point: newly diagnosed GD, antithyroid drugs for less than 3 months. Generation of the TCR library employed RNA extracted from PBMCs. This sample also appeared in a second study, on T cells in Graves' hyperthyroidism and ophthalmopathy.

Sequenced here: peripheral blood mononuclear cells (PBMCs), sampled at new diagnosis, from a patient treated with antithyroid drugs. These receptors originate from a middle-aged man with Graves disease.

V and J are TRBV5-1 and TRBJ1-2; 8 positions match TRBD1. This CDR3 comprises 15 residues. CDR1 and CDR2 (germline): SGHRS, YFSETQ. With V trimmed by 3 bases and J by 4 bases, 8 bases remained unmatched. The CDR3 DNA is TGCGCCAGCAGCTCGGAGACAGGGGTTGGCTATGGCTACACCTTC. This encodes CASSSETGVGYGYTF.

This clonotype was seen many times. The chain carries TRBV24-1 and TRBJ2-5, with D possibly TRBD2 on 7 matching bases. The CDR3 is made up of 15 amino acids. The germline V and J ends were trimmed by 3 bases and 7 bases, with 17 bases remaining between them. Germline assignment: CDR1 KGHDR and CDR2 SFDVKD. This CDR3 is CATSDPAGAGGTQYF. CDR3 bases: TGTGCCACCAGTGATCCCGCGGGGGCCGGGGGGACCCAGTACTTC.

The chain uses TRBV6-1 and TRBJ2-2, with D tentatively TRBD1 (6 bases). Looked up from germline, CDR1 is MNHNS and CDR2 is SASEGT. CDR3 length: 16 residues. With 3 bases removed from V and 0 bases from J, the gap between germline ends came to 11 bases. In DNA, the CDR3 is TGTGCCAGCAGTGACCACAGGGCTACGAACACCGGGGAGCTGTTTTTT. It codes for CASSDHRATNTGELFF.

The chain combines TRBV9 with TRBJ1-4, with unresolved D. Germline V gene lookup returns CDR1 SGDLS and CDR2 YYNGEE. Trimming took off 3 bases at V and 7 bases at J, with 16 bases between the two ends. This CDR3 has 15 residues. CDR3 region: CASSGYGGTFEKLFF. Here the CDR3 DNA reads TGTGCCAGCAGCGGCTACGGAGGAACGTTTGAAAAACTGTTTTTT. The entire variable domain, with the rest obtained from reference TRBV9 and TRBJ1-4, is as follows: DSGVTQTPKHLITATGQRVTLRCSPRSGDLSVYWYQQSLDQGLQFLIQYYNGEERAKGNILERFSAQQFPDLHSELNLSSLELGDSALYFCASSGYGGTFEKLFFGSGTQLSVL.

In this sample, this clonotype turned up many times. The chain is built from TRBV12-3 or TRBV12-4 and TRBJ1-6, with 9 bases aligning to TRBD1. The CDR3 extends over 15 amino acids. V gave up 5 bases and J gave up 9 bases; unmatched junction bases: 8. CDR3 bases: TGTGCCAGCAGTATGCGACAGGGGGGGCCTTCACCCCTCCACTTT. It translates to CASSMRQGGPSPLHF.

Many counts were recorded for this clonotype. The chain recombines TRBV24-1 with TRBJ2-7, with D tentatively TRBD1 or TRBD2 (5 bases each). Germline-derived CDR1 and CDR2 are KGHDR and SFDVKD. The CDR3 is made up of 14 amino acids. V dropped 5 bases and J dropped 1 base, with 11 bases sitting between them. The DNA of the CDR3 is TGTGCCACCAGTGGTGTAGGGGAGTCCTACGAGCAGTACTTC. Its protein is CATSGVGESYEQYF.

This clonotype was counted only a few times. Only one base separates this from a far larger clonotype, so it likely reflects a read error. The chain has TRBV28 and TRBJ2-1; 10 bases are a match to TRBD2. Germline V gene lookup returns CDR1 MDHEN and CDR2 SYDVKM. This CDR3 comprises 15 residues. Germline trimming cut 6 bases from V and 10 bases from J; bases unmatched to any gene: 12. DNA for the CDR3: TGTGCCAGCAGACGAAGGACTAGCGGATATTACGAGCAGTTCTTC. Translated, it gives CASRRRTSGYYEQFF.

Turning to this clonotype: A far larger clone is off by one base, so a read error is likely. The V gene is TRBV7-9, the J gene TRBJ2-1; TRBD2 might be the D (7 bases). The DNA matches TRBJ2-3 better at its end, which makes the J call doubtful. Germline V gives CDR1 SEHNR, CDR2 FQNEAQ (reference sequence). The length of the CDR3 is 16 residues. DNA for the CDR3: TGTGCCAGCAGCTTAGGCTTCGGGGGGCTGGGAGGTACGCAGTATTTT. Protein sequence: CASSLGFGGLGGTQYF.

This clonotype was detected ten times or more. The rearrangement links TRBV28 to TRBJ1-4; D possibly corresponds to TRBD1 (5 bases). Trimming pared 3 bases from V and 7 bases from J, leaving 12 bases between. From germline, CDR1 is MDHEN and CDR2 SYDVKM. CDR3 length equals 14 residues. This CDR3 reads CASSFPGLSEKLFF. Here the CDR3 DNA reads TGTGCCAGCAGTTTCCCGGGGCTATCTGAAAAACTGTTTTTT.

For this clonotype: A far more abundant clone sits one base away, making this likely a read error. J is TRBJ2-1 and V is TRBV20-1; maybe TRBD1 (6 bases). The germline CDR1 and CDR2 sequences are DFQATT and SNEGSKA (reference sequence). V lost 5 bases to trimming and J lost 10 bases, with 21 bases between them. The CDR3 spans 14 residues. CDR3 in DNA: TGCAGTGCTCCTATCTTTGGGGGCCGCTACGAGCAGTTCTTC. Encoded protein: CSAPIFGGRYEQFF.

This clonotype turned up a few times. The chain combines TRBV4-3 with TRBJ2-5, with D unresolved. The CDR3 is made up of 13 amino acids. CDR1 is LGHNA and CDR2 is YSLEER in the germline V gene. Trimming cost V 3 bases and J 5 bases, with 10 bases left between them. DNA for the CDR3: TGCGCCAGCAGCCAGGCGTACGGGGAGACCCAGTACTTC. The encoded protein is CASSQAYGETQYF.

J is TRBJ2-7 and V is TRBV6-1, with D possibly TRBD2 on 6 matching bases. The CDR3 has 14 amino acids. The V gene lost 6 bases and the J gene lost 0 bases, with 12 bases spanning the gap. Germline CDR1 and CDR2: MNHNS and SASEGT. The CDR3 here is CASRNDGSSYEQYF. The CDR3 DNA sequence: TGTGCCAGCAGGAACGACGGGAGCTCCTACGAGCAGTACTTC.

Of note for this clonotype: A clone one base away is much larger, so this may be a read error. The chain combines TRBV4-2 with TRBJ2-1; perhaps TRBD2 as D (6 bases). Germline CDR1 and CDR2: LGHNA and YNFKEQ. This CDR3 has 16 residues. CDR3 bases: TGTGCCAGCAGCCGATGGGATGGCGGGGATTACAATGAGCAGTCCTTC. The encoded protein is CASSRWDGGDYNEQSF.

Of note for this clonotype: A much more abundant neighbour one base away suggests this may be a read error. The chain couples TRBV28 to TRBJ2-7, with 7 bases identical to TRBD2. The germline V gene encodes CDR1 MDHEN and CDR2 SYDVKM. This CDR3 is built from 12 residues. With 3 bases clipped from V and 6 bases from J, the junction kept 2 bases outside the gene matches. CDR3: CASSLTSFEQYF. In DNA, the CDR3 is TGTGCCAGCAGTTTGACTAGCTTCGAGCAGTACTTC.

This clonotype was counted a few times. The V call is TRBV7-3, the J call TRBJ2-2; no clear D. CDR1 and CDR2 (germline): SGHTA, FQGTGA. The germline V and J ends were trimmed by 1 base and 0 bases, with 12 bases remaining between them. The CDR3 runs to 17 residues. CDR3 sequence: CASSLNAARANTGELFF. The CDR3 bases are TGTGCCAGCAGCTTAAACGCAGCCAGAGCGAACACCGGGGAGCTGTTTTTT.

The rearrangement links TRBV13 to TRBJ1-4; TRBD1 might be the D (6 bases). There are 19 residues in the CDR3. Germline CDR1 and CDR2: PRHDT and FYEKMQ (reference sequence). The ends were cut back, 1 base at V and 0 bases at J, with 18 bases in the middle. CDR3 sequence: CASSLEGWQGFATNEKLFF. The CDR3 DNA reads as TGTGCCAGCAGCTTAGAAGGTTGGCAGGGGTTTGCAACTAATGAAAAACTGTTTTTT.

This rearrangement joins TRBV20-1 to TRBJ1-4; D remains unclear. This CDR3 has 13 amino acids. V gave up 2 bases and J gave up 8 bases, with 12 bases separating them. The germline V gene has CDR1 DFQATT and CDR2 SNEGSKA (reference sequence). DNA of the CDR3: TGCAGTGCTAGATCTGGATTTCGGGAAAAACTGTTTTTT. Translation: CSARSGFREKLFF.

In nucleotides, the CDR3 is TGTGCCAGCAGCCCACAAGGGACCGGGGAGCTGTTTTTT. Residues: CASSPQGTGELFF. The chain joins TRBV12-3 or TRBV12-4 to TRBJ2-2; D is undetermined. Between the trimmed V and J ends, which lost 6 bases and 5 bases, there was a span of 10 bases. There are 13 residues in the CDR3.

The genes are TRBV29-1 and TRBJ2-3; 9 bases are a match to TRBD2. The CDR3 contains 15 residues. CDR1 is SQVTM and CDR2 is ANQGSEA in the germline V gene. V gave up 2 bases and J gave up 0 bases; unmatched junction bases: 3. The CDR3 DNA reads as TGCAGCGTTGAACTAGCGGGGAGGAGCACAGATACGCAGTATTTT. This sequence encodes CSVELAGRSTDTQYF.

This clonotype was seen only a few times. V and J are TRBV6-1 and TRBJ2-1; D is ambiguous. Germline V gives CDR1 MNHNS, CDR2 SASEGT. V gave up 6 bases and J gave up 6 bases, with 18 bases separating them. This CDR3 is 15 amino acids long. The DNA for the CDR3 is TGTGCCAGCAGCCTCAGTGGGCCCAAGGGCAATGAGCAGTTCTTC. It translates to CASSLSGPKGNEQFF.

The sample holds many counts of this clonotype. The chain links TRBV7-9 to TRBJ2-1; D is undetermined. The CDR3 contains 13 residues. CDR1 is SEHNR, CDR2 FQNEAQ, per germline (reference sequence). V was shortened by 8 bases and J by 0 bases, with 8 bases between the two germline ends. The CDR3 region has the DNA TGTGCCAGCTGCCGTGGCTCCTACAATGAGCAGTTCTTC. Encoded protein: CASCRGSYNEQFF.

CDR3 coding DNA: TGTGCCAGCTCGAACAGGGAAGGCGGCTACACCTTC. Translation gives CASSNREGGYTF. V is TRBV7-2 and J is TRBJ1-2; the D gene is possibly TRBD1 (6 bases). V lost 8 bases, J lost 8 bases, and 15 bases lay in between. Germline V gene data show CDR1 as SGHTA and CDR2 as FQGNSA. The CDR3 contains 12 residues.

This clonotype was observed at least ten times. Germline is not matched at one junction end, which may reflect a read error. This chain uses TRBV18 with TRBJ2-7; 9 bases match TRBD1. The CDR3 spans 15 residues. Germline V lookup: CDR1 KGHSH, CDR2 LQKENI. The CDR3 here is CASSQGTGISYEQYF. CDR3 coding DNA: TGCGCCAGCAGCCAGGGGACAGGGATCTCCTACGAGCAGTACTTC.